This T cell receptor beta chain came from a study of regulatory T cells in long-lasting Graves disease. Study overall: The term persistent Graves' disease signified upward of 5 years on antithyroid drugs with positive TSH receptor antibodies.

Through Arm-PCR of CDR3 regions and iRepertoire HTBI primers, TCR beta libraries were built. TCRdb re-analysed the multiplex PCR reads in MiXCR, keeping a single row per CDR3 protein. The top ten clones hold about two fifths of a sample with 650,000 to 850,000 distinct CDR3 sequences, about 30% of them seen once. The time point was: persistent/refractory GD, antithyroid drugs over 5 years with positive TRAb. Following extraction of RNA from PBMCs, that RNA was used to make the TCR library. Patients were from an endocrinology department in Xi'an, China. The CDR3 extends over 12 amino acids. Germline CDR1 SQVTM, CDR2 ANQGSEA. Trimming cost V 2 bases and J 4 bases, with 8 bases left between them.

The specimen comprised peripheral blood mononuclear cells (PBMCs), sampled when the disease was refractory, from a patient treated with antithyroid drugs. This clonotype was obtained from a female donor with Graves disease. This sequence joins TRBV29-1 and TRBJ2-5; D unclear. This chain's CDR3 is CSVEMKLETQYF. In DNA form, the CDR3 reads TGCAGCGTTGAAATGAAGCTAGAGACCCAGTACTTC. Complete variable domain (other parts from reference TRBV29-1 and TRBJ2-5): SAVISQKPSRDICQRGTSLTIQCQVDSQVTMMFWYRQQPGQSLTLIATANQGSEATYESGFVIDKFPISRPNLTFSTLTVSNMSPEDSSIYLCSVEMKLETQYFGPGTRLLVL.